The 12 T cell receptor beta chains presented below share a single source sample, sequenced in a study of beta chain features in type 1 diabetes. Antigens for these TCRs are unknown. Expressed TCRB transcripts were sequenced because the entire RNA isolate underwent reverse transcription. Using immunoSEQ multiplex PCR, the repertoire was profiled, and TCRdb retains in-frame clones only, with some absent. The profile shows about 650,000 clones, 9.5% to 15% of them singletons. Study findings and constraints: When Type 1 diabetes patients were examined, their TCRB CDR3s proved moderately but significantly shorter in all four CD4+ subsets.

The sequencing sample was made of naive CD4+ T cells from blood. The source of these receptors is a man in his thirties or forties with type 1 diabetes.

Only a few counts were recorded for this clone. This chain uses TRBV6-6 with TRBJ2-7; perhaps TRBD1 as D (6 bases). V was cut by 6 bases and J by 0 bases, with 15 bases left in between. Per the germline V gene, CDR1 is MNHNY and CDR2 is SVGAGI (reference sequence). CDR3 length: 15 residues. The CDR3 here is CASSSGQLSSYEQYF. The CDR3 nucleotides read TGTGCCAGCAGCTCCGGACAGCTTAGCTCCTACGAGCAGTACTTC.

This clone was counted once. The CDR3 spells CAISDDSTKSYEQYF. Here the CDR3 DNA reads TGTGCCATCAGTGATGACAGCACCAAGTCCTACGAGCAGTACTTC. The chain links TRBV10-3 to TRBJ2-7; TRBD1 might be the D (5 bases). The CDR3 runs 15 residues. Germline V gene data show CDR1 as ENHRY and CDR2 as SYGVKD. Trimming removed 3 bases from V and 1 base from J, with 13 bases in between.

The rearrangement uses TRBV7-2 and TRBJ1-6, with 7 nucleotides matching TRBD1. CDR3 length equals 13 residues. The germline CDR1 and CDR2 sequences are SGHTA and FQGNSA. V trimming: 5 bases; J trimming: 9 bases; junction bases outside the gene matches: 4. The CDR3 nucleotides are TGTGCCAGCAGCCAGACAGGGAGTTCACCCCTCCACTTT. Its protein product is CASSQTGSSPLHF.

This chain connects TRBV7-8 to TRBJ2-4; 10 bases fit TRBD1. Germline CDR1 SGHVS, CDR2 FQNEAQ. This CDR3 region has 19 residues. V gave up 4 bases and J gave up 3 bases; unmatched junction bases: 15. The CDR3 region has the DNA TGTGCCAGCAGCTCAACCGGGACAGGGGATTTTGAGATCAAAAACATTCAGTACTTC. It codes for CASSSTGTGDFEIKNIQYF.

This clone showed up just a few times. The chain employs TRBV5-4 and TRBJ2-1, with TRBD1 matching 7 bases. This CDR3 is 12 amino acids long. Looked up from germline, CDR1 is SGHNT and CDR2 is YYREEE (reference sequence). V shed 7 bases, J shed 5 bases, and the junction held 3 bases outside the gene matches. DNA of the CDR3: TGTGCCAGCGGCAGGGGGAACAATGAGCAGTTCTTC. Its protein is CASGRGNNEQFF.

This rearrangement joins TRBV5-4 to TRBJ1-2; D is undetermined. Germline V gives CDR1 SGHNT, CDR2 YYREEE (reference sequence). This CDR3 is built from 14 residues. Trimming pared 3 bases from V and 3 bases from J, leaving 12 bases between. The CDR3 DNA reads as TGTGCCAGCAGCTCGGGTGCAGCCGACTATGGCTACACCTTC. It is translated as CASSSGAADYGYTF.

The chain has TRBV19 and TRBJ2-1, with TRBD1 as a possible D gene (6 bases). This CDR3 comprises 16 residues. CDR1 is LNHDA, CDR2 SQIVND, per germline (reference sequence). Trimming shortened V by 0 bases and J by 4 bases, and 13 bases separated the two germline ends. The chain's CDR3 is CASSIESGDLYNEQFF. The CDR3, as DNA: TGTGCCAGTAGTATAGAATCAGGGGACCTTTACAATGAGCAGTTCTTC.

The J gene is TRBJ1-6, the V gene TRBV5-1, with a tentative D call TRBD1 (5 bases). The CDR3 totals 15 residues. Deletions cut 3 bases from V and 7 bases from J, with 14 bases between. Germline assignment: CDR1 SGHRS and CDR2 YFSETQ. The CDR3 region is CASSYGGVRNSPLHF. CDR3 bases: TGCGCCAGCAGCTACGGGGGAGTGCGGAATTCACCCCTCCACTTT.

The J gene is TRBJ2-7, the V gene TRBV6-5; a possible D gene is TRBD2 (5 bases). Germline CDR1 reads MNHEY; CDR2 reads SVGAGI. Between the trimmed V and J ends, which lost 2 bases and 3 bases, there was a span of 14 bases. The CDR3 has 15 residues. The CDR3 DNA is TGTGCCAGCAGTTACCGGAGGTTTCAAGGCTACGAGCAGTACTTC. Protein: CASSYRRFQGYEQYF.

CDR3 protein: CASSLNSNQPQHF. In DNA, the CDR3 is TGTGCCAGCAGCTTGAACAGCAATCAGCCCCAGCATTTT. This chain connects TRBV5-6 to TRBJ1-5, with no clear D. From germline, CDR1 is SGHDT and CDR2 YYEEEE. Trimming stripped 1 base from V and 1 base from J, with 3 bases between. The CDR3 sequence is 13 residues long.

This clone was counted between two and nine times. The rearrangement joins TRBV7-7 to TRBJ2-5, with 8 bases matching TRBD1. The CDR3 has 15 amino acids. With 5 bases clipped from V and 5 bases from J, the junction kept 10 bases outside the gene matches. Germline V gene data show CDR1 as SSHAT and CDR2 as FNYEAQ (reference sequence). DNA for the CDR3: TGTGCCAGCAGCGACACGACAGGGGCGTGGGAGACCCAGTACTTC. Its protein is CASSDTTGAWETQYF.

Concerning this clone: In the same sample, other DNA sequences code for this CDR3. This chain uses TRBV6-5 with TRBJ2-5, with D unresolved. This CDR3 spans 13 amino acids. The V gene lost 5 bases and the J gene lost 2 bases, with 9 bases spanning the gap. CDR1 and CDR2 from the germline V gene are MNHEY and SVGAGI. CDR3 amino acids: CASSGTVQETQYF. For the CDR3, the DNA is TGTGCCAGCAGTGGAACGGTTCAAGAGACCCAGTACTTC.